The TCR beta chain under discussion was sequenced for a study of T-cell memory formation after mild COVID-19. About the research overall: TCR clusters were mostly confined to one donor each. Study findings and constraints: Still unconfirmed is whether the second-wave clones peaking on day 37 recognized SARS-CoV-2. Contracting clones, day 15 to 85, had balanced CD4/CD8, and later expanders favored CD4+. Some SARS-CoV-2-responding clones were already detected in memory before infection.

Using its own MiXCR run on the 5' RACE reads, TCRdb lists one record per CDR3 protein. The profile shows 300,000 to 400,000 distinct CDR3 sequences, approximately 15% of them singletons. This clonotype occurred a few times. The antigen remains unidentified. The CDR3 has 18 amino acids. Looked up from germline, CDR1 is ENHRY and CDR2 is SYGVKD. J was trimmed by 3 bases and V by 11 bases; bases with no gene match: 20. The sequenced sample was PBMCs or a T cell subset sorted from them (not recorded which). This chain joins TRBV10-3 and TRBJ2-1; 9 bases are shared with TRBD2. The sequence came from a man aged 18 to 29 who had mild COVID-19 (a few samples of this study predate the infection). Cell type and time point are not known. The CDR3: CASRPGGGASGIYNEQFF. The CDR3 DNA is TGTGCCTCCCGTCCGGGCGGGGGGGCTTCTGGGATCTACAATGAGCAGTTCTTC.